This TCR beta chain appears in the sequencing data of a study of blood T cell repertoires in COVID-19. Study background: From the United States, Italy and Spain came samples of acute and convalescent COVID-19.

This clone showed up just a few times. Data came from immunoSEQ multiplex PCR; TCRdb stores just in-frame clones and leaves some out. The sample lists roughly 180,000 clones, 76% occurring once. CDR1 and CDR2 (germline): SGHTA, FQGNSA. The V segment lost 1 base and the J segment 5 bases; nucleotides outside the gene matches: 2. This CDR3 has 13 amino acids. The rearrangement uses TRBV7-2 and TRBJ2-7; TRBD1 agrees at 7 bases. Sample: peripheral blood. The sequence came from a woman aged 45-60 years with active or convalescent COVID-19. This CDR3 reads CASSLGQGDEQYF. CDR3 nucleotide sequence: TGTGCCAGCAGCTTAGGACAGGGAGACGAGCAGTACTTC.